The clone carrying this TCR beta chain was picked up many times. Its cognate antigen is unknown. This sample was taken from a study of T cell repertoires in cytomegalovirus infection. In the study overall: Public TCR beta signatures indicated both CMV infection and matching HLA type. Study-level results: Dominating the ex vivo response were TCR beta clonotypes that were CMV-specific and HLA-C-restricted.

A single record per CDR3 protein comes from TCRdb applying MiXCR to the reads. The data contain 200,000 or so distinct CDR3 sequences, about 38% of them singletons. The CDR3 covers 14 residues. Trimming shortened V by 6 bases and J by 4 bases, and 15 bases separated the two germline ends. Germline lookup yields CDR1 SNHLY and CDR2 FYNNEI. This clonotype originated in a human donor in good health (CMV status not recorded). Some clones in this sample may be carry-over from other donors' samples. This sequence joins TRBV2 and TRBJ1-1; D remains unclear. This specimen consisted of CD8+ T cells from cultured PBMCs, obtained from culture after CMV antigen stimulation. The CDR3 nucleotides are TGTGCCAGCAGCGAGGATCCGATGAGCACTGAAGCTTTCTTT. Translating gives CASSEDPMSTEAFF.